This T cell receptor beta chain was captured by sequencing in a study of T-cell reconstitution after alpha-beta-depleted transplantation in children. Unique molecular identifiers were used in preparing the TCRbeta library. TCRdb re-called the PCR reads with MiXCR, one entry per CDR3 protein. The profile covers 300,000 or so distinct CDR3 sequences, with 9.9% appearing a single time and around 10% taken by the ten largest. This clonotype was recorded at least ten times. The junction had 19 bases not matched to a gene; V was cut back by 4 bases and J by 7 bases. CDR1 and CDR2 from the germline V gene are LGHDT and YNNKEL (reference sequence). The CDR3 loop spans 18 amino acids.

The receptor's source is a human donor who donated a stem cell graft to a child with SCID. V gene TRBV3-1 combines with J gene TRBJ2-1; 7 positions agree with TRBD2. This sample comprised PBMCs from the stem cell graft donor, obtained from the stem cell graft. The CDR3 DNA is TGTGCCAGCAGCCGGACCTCCGGGGCGGGGGTTCTATCGAATGAGCAGTTCTTC. Translating it yields CASSRTSGAGVLSNEQFF.